What follows are 30 T cell receptor beta chains derived from one specimen sequenced in a study of T cell responses to AZD1222 COVID-19 vaccine. Clones were read by immunoSEQ multiplex PCR, and TCRdb kept only the in-frame ones, dropping some. There are 200,000 or so clones in the sample; 85% to 90% occur only once, and 5% to 7.5% lies in the top ten. The sample in question was peripheral blood, obtained on day 0 of AZD1222 vaccination. Every receptor here comes from an adult in good health.

This clone was seen only once. V is TRBV5-6 and J is TRBJ1-2; D possibly corresponds to TRBD1 (6 bases). The germline V gene encodes CDR1 SGHDT and CDR2 YYEEEE. The CDR3 loop spans 18 amino acids. V lost 1 base to trimming and J lost 4 bases, with 23 bases between them. The CDR3 sequence is CASSLNRGQVWDIYGYTF. The CDR3 DNA reads TGTGCCAGCAGCTTGAACCGTGGTCAGGTGTGGGACATCTATGGCTACACCTTC.

The CDR3 region has the DNA TGCGCCAGCAGCCCTCGGGACAGGCTTCGGGAATATGGCTACACCTTC. Translating it yields CASSPRDRLREYGYTF. The rearrangement joins TRBV23-1 to TRBJ1-2; TRBD1 agrees at 8 bases. TRBV23-1 is known as an ORF, though its function is uncertain. Germline trimming cut 6 bases from V and 5 bases from J; bases unmatched to any gene: 14. The CDR3 loop spans 16 amino acids.

The chain links TRBV11-2 to TRBJ2-5, with 8 bases matching TRBD1. Germline CDR1 SGHAT, CDR2 FQNNGV. The CDR3 covers 18 residues. Trimming removed 0 bases from V and 0 bases from J; junction bases left unmatched: 9. The CDR3 nucleotides read TGTGCCAGCAGCTTAGATTCAGGGGGCCTCCCGTACCAAGAGACCCAGTACTTC. The encoded protein is CASSLDSGGLPYQETQYF.

In its sample, this clone was seen once. This sequence joins TRBV24-1 and TRBJ2-5; 8 bases are a match to TRBD1. Trimming at V came to 3 bases and at J to 5 bases, leaving 7 bases not matched to a gene. This CDR3 spans 15 amino acids. CDR1 KGHDR and CDR2 SFDVKD come from the germline V gene. The chain's CDR3 is CATSDPGQGGETQYF. The CDR3 nucleotides are TGTGCCACCAGTGATCCAGGACAGGGTGGGGAGACCCAGTACTTC.

This clone was recorded only once. The gene calls are TRBV3-1 (or the pseudogene TRBV3-2) and TRBJ1-1; no firm D call. This CDR3 is 13 amino acids long. Germline CDR1 and CDR2: LGHDT and YNNKEL (reference sequence). Trimming cost V 5 bases and J 3 bases, with 10 bases left between them. CDR3 protein: CASSLFVDTEAFF. Here the CDR3 DNA reads TGTGCCAGCAGCTTATTTGTGGACACTGAAGCTTTCTTT.

This chain uses TRBV7-9 with TRBJ2-5; 7 bases are a match to TRBD2. The CDR3 sequence is 12 residues long. V shed 11 bases and J 2 bases; nucleotides not matched to a gene: 5. Germline CDR1 reads SEHNR; CDR2 reads FQNEAQ (reference sequence). CDR3 bases: TGTGCCGTAAGCGGGGTTCAAGAGACCCAGTACTTC. Protein sequence: CAVSGVQETQYF.

The chain couples TRBV18 to TRBJ1-5; weak D call: TRBD1 (6 bases). V was clipped by 3 bases and J by 6 bases, with 15 bases between them. Germline CDR1 and CDR2: KGHSH and LQKENI. The CDR3 spans 15 residues. CDR3 sequence: CASSPNTGSSQPQHF. In DNA form, the CDR3 reads TGTGCCAGCTCACCCAATACAGGGTCGAGTCAGCCCCAGCATTTT.

This rearrangement joins TRBV6-5 to TRBJ1-5, with D perhaps matching TRBD1 (5 bases). The germline gives CDR1 MNHEY, CDR2 SVGAGI. The CDR3 sequence is 15 residues long. Trimming cost V 10 bases and J 5 bases, with 21 bases left between them. The CDR3 loop reads CATQGGALGYQPQHF. CDR3 in DNA: TGTGCCACCCAGGGAGGGGCCCTTGGGTATCAGCCCCAGCATTTT.

This rearrangement joins TRBV6-5 to TRBJ1-6; D gene unclear. Germline V gene sequence: CDR1 MNHEY, CDR2 SVGAGI. The germline V and J ends were trimmed by 0 bases and 11 bases, with 11 bases remaining between them. The CDR3 runs to 14 residues. CDR3 sequence reads: CASSYSSLAPPLHF. The CDR3 DNA is TGTGCCAGCAGTTACTCCTCATTAGCCCCACCCCTCCACTTT.

V usage is TRBV11-2 and J usage is TRBJ2-5; tentatively, D is TRBD2 (6 bases). The CDR3 runs 14 residues. Trimming removed 10 bases from V and 0 bases from J, with 15 bases in between. Germline lookup yields CDR1 SGHAT and CDR2 FQNNGV. The CDR3 DNA reads as TGTGCCACCGCTGGGAGGCGATACCAAGAGACCCAGTACTTC. It yields the protein CATAGRRYQETQYF. The full variable domain, its missing parts supplied by reference TRBV11-2 and TRBJ2-5, is EAGVAQSPRYKIIEKRQSVAFWCNPISGHATLYWYQQILGQGPKLLIQFQNNGVVDDSQLPKDRFSAERLKGVDSTLKIQPAKLEDSAVYLCATAGRRYQETQYFGPGTRLLVL.

V usage is TRBV2 and J usage is TRBJ2-3; 11 bases agree with TRBD2. V was pared by 7 bases and J by 2 bases, with 17 bases of the junction left unmatched. CDR3 length: 19 amino acids. The germline V gene encodes CDR1 SNHLY and CDR2 FYNNEI. CDR3 residues: CASILLSGSSGGPTDTQYF. The CDR3 nucleotides read TGTGCCAGCATCCTACTCTCTGGCTCTAGCGGGGGGCCCACAGATACGCAGTATTTT. The whole variable domain, remainder taken from reference TRBV2 and TRBJ2-3, is EPEVTQTPSHQVTQMGQEVILRCVPISNHLYFYWYRQILGQKVEFLVSFYNNEISEKSEIFDDQFSVERPDGSNFTLKIRSTKLEDSAMYFCASILLSGSSGGPTDTQYFGPGTRLTVL.

This clone was seen once. The chain has TRBV5-1 and TRBJ2-7, with 7 bases that match TRBD1. The germline gives CDR1 SGHRS, CDR2 YFSETQ. The CDR3 has 16 amino acids. Unmatched junction bases numbered 14, after V lost 4 bases and J lost 4 bases. CDR3: CASSTGTAGDIYEQYF. CDR3 coding DNA: TGCGCCAGCAGCACAGGGACAGCTGGGGATATTTACGAGCAGTACTTC. The whole variable domain, remainder taken from reference TRBV5-1 and TRBJ2-7, is KAGVTQTPRYLIKTRGQQVTLSCSPISGHRSVSWYQQTPGQGLQFLFEYFSETQRNKGNFPGRFSGRQFSNSRSEMNVSTLELGDSALYLCASSTGTAGDIYEQYFGPGTRLTVT.

The chain is built from TRBV4-1 and TRBJ1-2; a weak D match, TRBD1 (6 bases). The V end was cut by 8 bases, the J end by 8 bases, with 18 bases between. CDR3 size: 13 residues. Germline V gene lookup returns CDR1 MGHRA and CDR2 YSYEKL. The CDR3 region is CASSAGRGGGYTF. DNA of the CDR3: TGCGCCAGCTCCGCGGGCAGGGGAGGAGGCTACACCTTC.

The chain carries TRBV6-5 and TRBJ2-7, with D perhaps being TRBD1 or TRBD2 (5 bases each). There are 13 residues in the CDR3. Germline CDR1 MNHEY, CDR2 SVGAGI. Trimming cost V 4 bases and J 6 bases, with 13 bases left between them. The CDR3 nucleotides are TGTGCCAGCAGTTGGGACGGGGCCGGCGAGCAGTACTTC. Its protein is CASSWDGAGEQYF.

This chain uses TRBV5-1 with TRBJ2-7, with 9 bases aligning to TRBD1. The germline CDR1 and CDR2 sequences are SGHRS and YFSETQ. The junction had 2 bases not matched to a gene; V was cut back by 2 bases and J by 2 bases. The CDR3 has 14 residues. The CDR3 coding sequence is TGCGCCAGCAGCTTCCGGGACAGGGCCTACGAGCAGTACTTC. As protein: CASSFRDRAYEQYF.

This CDR3 reads CASSPPYTGDEQYF. CDR3 bases: TGTGCCAGCTCACCACCGTACACAGGGGACGAGCAGTACTTC. The V call is TRBV18, the J call TRBJ2-7; 7 nucleotides match TRBD1. The V gene end was trimmed by 0 bases and the J gene end by 5 bases; junction bases not matched to a gene: 4. Germline CDR1 reads KGHSH; CDR2 reads LQKENI. This CDR3 has 14 amino acids.

The chain employs TRBV10-1 and TRBJ1-5; D perhaps matches TRBD1 (5 bases). Trimming stripped 5 bases from V and 7 bases from J, with 15 bases between. The CDR3 spans 14 residues. The germline V gene has CDR1 WNHNN and CDR2 SYGVQD (reference sequence). The CDR3 reads CASSQRGEGQPQHF. The CDR3 DNA sequence: TGCGCCAGCAGTCAACGGGGGGAGGGACAGCCCCAGCATTTT.

The chain couples TRBV5-1 to TRBJ2-3; unclear D gene. Trimming left V 3 bases short and J 3 bases short, with 14 bases between. Germline V gene data show CDR1 as SGHRS and CDR2 as YFSETQ. This CDR3 has 15 residues. The CDR3 DNA follows: TGCGCCAGCAGCTCGCAAGGGAAATCTACAGATACGCAGTATTTT. Its translation: CASSSQGKSTDTQYF.

This clone appeared a single time. The chain carries TRBV7-8 and TRBJ1-2, with D hard to call. The germline V gene has CDR1 SGHVS and CDR2 FQNEAQ. CDR3 length: 13 amino acids. Trimming left V 1 base short and J 8 bases short, with 11 bases between. The CDR3 nucleotides read TGTGCCAGCAGCTTAGACCTGGGTTCCGGCTACACCTTC. This encodes CASSLDLGSGYTF.

The chain recombines TRBV6-2 or TRBV6-3 with TRBJ2-7; the D call may be TRBD1 or TRBD2 (5 bases each). CDR1 is MNHEY and CDR2 is SVGEGT in the germline V gene. Deletions cut 5 bases from V and 0 bases from J, with 20 bases between. The CDR3 has 17 amino acids. The CDR3 is CASSKRGRIEGSYEQYF. In DNA, the CDR3 is TGTGCCAGCAGTAAGAGGGGTCGGATAGAGGGCTCCTACGAGCAGTACTTC.

This clone is a singleton in its sample. This rearrangement joins TRBV28 to TRBJ1-2; no firm D call. V was cut by 4 bases and J by 7 bases, with 13 bases left in between. The CDR3 runs to 13 residues. Germline V CDR1 and CDR2: MDHEN, SYDVKM. The CDR3 region is CASSSPRAGGYTF. Here the CDR3 DNA reads TGTGCCAGCAGTTCCCCAAGGGCAGGTGGCTACACCTTC.

The V call is TRBV2, the J call TRBJ2-1, with 8 bases lining up with TRBD1. After removal of 6 bases from V and 1 base from J, the junction contained 5 bases not matched to a gene. The CDR3 extends over 15 amino acids. Germline-derived CDR1 and CDR2 are SNHLY and FYNNEI. Written as DNA, the CDR3 is TGTGCCAGCAGCGCGGACAGGGTGTCCTACAATGAGCAGTTCTTC. It translates to CASSADRVSYNEQFF.

This chain joins TRBV19 and TRBJ2-7; D might be TRBD1 (8 bases). The CDR3 contains 15 residues. V gave up 5 bases and J gave up 3 bases, with 17 bases separating them. Germline lookup yields CDR1 LNHDA and CDR2 SQIVND (reference sequence). The CDR3 loop reads CASSADTGGGYEQYF. In DNA form, the CDR3 reads TGTGCCAGTAGTGCGGACACAGGGGGGGGCTACGAGCAGTACTTC.

The chain couples TRBV28 to TRBJ2-5; D remains unclear. The CDR3 is made up of 14 amino acids. CDR1 and CDR2 from the germline V gene are MDHEN and SYDVKM. V was trimmed by 2 bases and J by 5 bases, leaving 12 bases between them. In DNA form, the CDR3 reads TGTGCCAGCAGTTTAGGCTTTTTTCGGGAGACCCAGTACTTC. As protein: CASSLGFFRETQYF.

This rearrangement joins TRBV4-2 to TRBJ1-3, with 9 bases identical to TRBD1. J gave up 5 bases and V 0 bases, and 5 bases lay outside the gene matches. The germline V gene has CDR1 LGHNA and CDR2 YNFKEQ. The CDR3 has 16 residues. As DNA, the CDR3 is TGTGCCAGCAGCCAAGATCTGGGACAGGGAAGAAACACCATATATTTT. Translating it yields CASSQDLGQGRNTIYF.

The rearrangement links TRBV6-5 to TRBJ1-6, with 7 nucleotides matching TRBD1. The germline V gene encodes CDR1 MNHEY and CDR2 SVGAGI. The CDR3 spans 16 residues. Germline trimming cut 4 bases from V and 6 bases from J; bases unmatched to any gene: 9. CDR3 coding DNA: TGTGCCAGCAGTTTGGCCCTCGCAGGGGGTAATTCACCCCTCCACTTT. It is translated as CASSLALAGGNSPLHF.

The chain employs TRBV6-1 and TRBJ1-1; D remains ambiguous. The CDR3 is 15 amino acids. Trimming pared 2 bases from V and 0 bases from J, leaving 10 bases between. Germline loops: CDR1 MNHNS, CDR2 SASEGT. The DNA for the CDR3 is TGTGCCAGCAGTGAAAGGTGGCGGATGAACACTGAAGCTTTCTTT. It is translated as CASSERWRMNTEAFF.

V usage is TRBV19 and J usage is TRBJ1-3, with D possibly TRBD1 on 6 matching bases. V was trimmed by 7 bases and J by 2 bases, leaving 12 bases between them. This CDR3 contains 14 residues. Germline values: CDR1 LNHDA, CDR2 SQIVND (reference sequence). The DNA of the CDR3 is TGTGCCAGTATAATGACAGGAACTGGAAACACCATATATTTT. Translating it yields CASIMTGTGNTIYF. Supplemented by reference TRBV19 and TRBJ1-3, the full variable domain reads DGGITQSPKYLFRKEGQNVTLSCEQNLNHDAMYWYRQDPGQGLRLIYYSQIVNDFQKGDIAEGYSVSREKKESFPLTVTSAQKNPTAFYLCASIMTGTGNTIYFGEGSWLTVV.

In its sample, this clone was seen many times. The chain employs TRBV2 and TRBJ1-4; 7 bases align to TRBD1. The CDR3 is 15 residues long. Trimming took 4 bases from V and 2 from J; bases not matched to a gene: 4. CDR1 SNHLY and CDR2 FYNNEI come from the germline V gene. This chain's CDR3 is CASSVYRGTNEKLFF. The CDR3 DNA reads TGTGCCAGCAGTGTATACAGGGGTACTAATGAAAAACTGTTTTTT. Together with reference TRBV2 and TRBJ1-4, the CDR3 gives the full variable domain: EPEVTQTPSHQVTQMGQEVILRCVPISNHLYFYWYRQILGQKVEFLVSFYNNEISEKSEIFDDQFSVERPDGSNFTLKIRSTKLEDSAMYFCASSVYRGTNEKLFFGSGTQLSVL.

This chain joins TRBV19 and TRBJ2-2; D is unclear. CDR3 length equals 12 residues. The V end lost 7 bases, the J end lost 7 bases, and 10 bases lay between the germline ends. CDR1 is LNHDA and CDR2 is SQIVND in the germline V gene (reference sequence). The CDR3 protein is CASTQMNGELFF. In DNA form, the CDR3 reads TGTGCCAGTACTCAAATGAACGGGGAGCTGTTTTTT.